Presented here are 18 T cell receptor beta chains from one specimen sequenced in a study of T cell responses to AZD1222 COVID-19 vaccine. Method: immunoSEQ multiplex PCR; TCRdb's copy keeps in-frame clones and lacks some. The sample contains roughly 150,000 clones, 85% to 90% of which appear only once. Sequenced here: peripheral blood, sampled 28 days after the second AZD1222 dose. All receptors derive from an adult who received the AZD1222 COVID-19 vaccine.

CDR3 coding DNA: TGCAGCGTCGGATACCCCCAGGTGAGCTCCTACAATGAGCAGTTCTTC. Translated, it gives CSVGYPQVSSYNEQFF. The rearrangement links TRBV29-1 to TRBJ2-1; D not resolved. In germline, CDR1 is SQVTM, CDR2 ANQGSEA. There are 16 residues in the CDR3. V was shortened by 6 bases and J by 0 bases, with 18 bases between the two germline ends.

The chain links TRBV28 to TRBJ2-4; TRBD1 or TRBD2 may be the D gene (7 bases each). This CDR3 has 15 amino acids. V lost 4 bases and J lost 7, with 17 bases in between. Germline values: CDR1 MDHEN, CDR2 SYDVKM. The CDR3 nucleotides read TGTGCCAGCAGTTACAGGGGAGGGGGTGTGAACATTCAGTACTTC. This codes for CASSYRGGGVNIQYF.

The chain uses TRBV3-1 (or the pseudogene TRBV3-2) and TRBJ1-3; 7 bases match TRBD1. V shed 2 bases and J 4 bases; nucleotides not matched to a gene: 8. This CDR3 spans 16 amino acids. Per the germline V gene, CDR1 is LGHDT and CDR2 is YNNKEL (reference sequence). The CDR3 here is CASSQRERGLGNTIYF. Here the CDR3 DNA reads TGTGCCAGCAGCCAAAGAGAAAGGGGGCTCGGAAACACCATATATTTT.

This clone is a singleton in its sample. The chain recombines TRBV28 with TRBJ1-2; D gene unclear. The CDR3 has 11 residues. CDR1 is MDHEN, CDR2 SYDVKM, per germline. Trimming removed 3 bases at V and 8 bases at J, with 7 bases between. CDR3 DNA: TGTGCCAGCAGTTTTGCGGGCGGCTACACCTTC. As protein: CASSFAGGYTF.

This clone is a singleton in its sample. Written as DNA, the CDR3 is TGCGCCAGCAGCTTGGATGGTGCCGGGGAGCTGTTTTTT. Translated: CASSLDGAGELFF. The chain joins TRBV5-1 to TRBJ2-2; no firm D call. Trimming removed 0 bases at V and 6 bases at J, with 6 bases between. Germline V CDR1 and CDR2: SGHRS, YFSETQ. The length of the CDR3 is 13 residues.

The CDR3 nucleotides read TGTGCCAGCAACACGGTAGGGACAGAGGGGAGAACTAATGAAAAACTGTTTTTT. It encodes CASNTVGTEGRTNEKLFF. This sequence joins TRBV28 and TRBJ1-4, with 7 nucleotides matching TRBD1. The CDR3 is 18 residues long. Germline trimming cut 7 bases from V and 1 base from J; bases unmatched to any gene: 15. Germline V gives CDR1 MDHEN, CDR2 SYDVKM.

This chain uses TRBV28 with TRBJ2-7; D is uncertain. Germline CDR1 reads MDHEN; CDR2 reads SYDVKM. Trimming removed 8 bases at V and 0 bases at J, with 11 bases between. This CDR3 region has 13 residues. In DNA, the CDR3 is TGTGCCAGCCTCTCGCTGAGCTCCTACGAGCAGTACTTC. Translated: CASLSLSSYEQYF.

The rearrangement joins TRBV7-2 to TRBJ2-7; D call uncertain. Germline loops: CDR1 SGHTA, CDR2 FQGNSA. V was clipped by 2 bases and J by 6 bases, with 11 bases between them. This CDR3 is 13 amino acids long. DNA of the CDR3: TGTGCCAGCAGCTTAACCCCTCCGGGCGAGCAGTACTTC. Protein product: CASSLTPPGEQYF.

The V and J genes are TRBV28 and TRBJ2-1; 7 bases agree with TRBD1. Germline values: CDR1 MDHEN, CDR2 SYDVKM. This CDR3 contains 16 residues. Trimming took 3 bases from V and 10 from J; bases not matched to a gene: 15. CDR3 nucleotide sequence: TGTGCCAGCAGTTTTTCCGGGACAGTCACTCCTGGGGAGCAGTTCTTC. Its protein is CASSFSGTVTPGEQFF. Complete variable domain (other parts from reference TRBV28 and TRBJ2-1): DVKVTQSSRYLVKRTGEKVFLECVQDMDHENMFWYRQDPGLGLRLIYFSYDVKMKEKGDIPEGYSVSREKKERFSLILESASTNQTSMYLCASSFSGTVTPGEQFFGPGTRLTVL.

This clone was counted a few times. V gene TRBV2 combines with J gene TRBJ1-2, with D perhaps matching TRBD1 (5 bases). The CDR3 runs to 11 residues. V lost 6 bases and J 7 bases, leaving 9 bases between the germline ends. Germline loops: CDR1 SNHLY, CDR2 FYNNEI. The CDR3 nucleotides read TGTGCCAGCAGGACAGTTATTGGCTACACCTTC. As protein: CASRTVIGYTF.

The CDR3 loop reads CASSGGQGVWGAFF. The CDR3 DNA sequence: TGTGCCAGCAGTGGGGGACAGGGGGTTTGGGGGGCTTTCTTT. J is TRBJ1-1 and V is TRBV27; 11 bases map to TRBD1. V was clipped by 5 bases and J by 11 bases; unmatched bases: 10. CDR3 length: 14 amino acids. Germline-derived CDR1 and CDR2 are MNHEY and SMNVEV (reference sequence).

This clone has a handful of counts. CDR3 sequence: CASSLETIGYEQYF. The CDR3 DNA is TGTGCCAGCAGCTTAGAGACGATAGGTTACGAGCAGTACTTC. The V gene is TRBV7-2, the J gene TRBJ2-7; D gene ambiguous. The V and J ends lost 1 base and 4 bases respectively, with 11 bases between them. Per the germline V gene, CDR1 is SGHTA and CDR2 is FQGNSA. This CDR3 is built from 14 residues. Looking up the rest from reference TRBV7-2 and TRBJ2-7 gives the full variable domain: GAGVSQSPSNKVTEKGKDVELRCDPISGHTALYWYRQSLGQGLEFLIYFQGNSAPDKSGLPSDRFSAERTGGSVSTLTIQRTQQEDSAVYLCASSLETIGYEQYFGPGTRLTVT.

In its sample, this clone was seen a few times. The chain uses TRBV7-9 and TRBJ2-7, with TRBD2 matching over 7 bases. The junction had 6 bases not matched to a gene; V was cut back by 5 bases and J by 2 bases. CDR3 size: 14 residues. The germline V gene has CDR1 SEHNR and CDR2 FQNEAQ (reference sequence). CDR3 in amino acids: CASSLAGATYEQYF. The CDR3 DNA is TGTGCCAGCAGCCTCGCGGGAGCCACCTACGAGCAGTACTTC.

The genes are TRBV7-8 and TRBJ2-1; TRBD2 matches 9 bases. After removal of 4 bases from V and 1 base from J, the junction contained 8 bases not matched to a gene. Germline V gene data show CDR1 as SGHVS and CDR2 as FQNEAQ. The CDR3 contains 17 residues. The DNA of the CDR3 is TGTGCCAGCAGCTCCCGGGGTAGCGGGAGTTCCTACAATGAGCAGTTCTTC. Its protein is CASSSRGSGSSYNEQFF.

The chain is built from TRBV28 and TRBJ2-2; D is uncertain. Germline-derived CDR1 and CDR2 are MDHEN and SYDVKM. This CDR3 has 14 residues. Trimming took off 4 bases at V and 4 bases at J, with 10 bases between the two ends. CDR3 residues: CASSSGIGTGELFF. The CDR3, as DNA: TGTGCCAGCAGTTCCGGAATCGGCACCGGGGAGCTGTTTTTT.

The chain is built from TRBV5-6 and TRBJ2-2; 9 bases line up with TRBD1. After removal of 0 bases from V and 6 bases from J, the junction contained 3 bases not matched to a gene. Germline assignment: CDR1 SGHDT and CDR2 YYEEEE. CDR3 length equals 15 residues. This CDR3 is CASSLDRGRSGELFF. The CDR3 nucleotides are TGTGCCAGCAGCTTGGACAGGGGGCGCTCCGGGGAGCTGTTTTTT.

The rearrangement joins TRBV10-1 to TRBJ2-1; the match to TRBD2 covers 10 bases. V was clipped by 10 bases and J by 4 bases; unmatched bases: 7. Germline CDR1 is WNHNN and CDR2 is SYGVQD (reference sequence). CDR3 size: 14 residues. Here the CDR3 DNA reads TGCGCCAACCCACTAGCGGGACTTTACAATGAGCAGTTCTTC. Protein sequence: CANPLAGLYNEQFF.

The J gene is TRBJ2-1, the V gene TRBV5-1; TRBD2 aligns across 8 bases. CDR1 is SGHRS, CDR2 YFSETQ, per germline. CDR3 length: 15 amino acids. J was trimmed by 6 bases and V by 6 bases; bases with no gene match: 11. The CDR3: CASTSGGRIFNEQFF. CDR3 nucleotides: TGCGCCAGCACCAGCGGCGGGAGGATATTCAATGAGCAGTTCTTC.